Detailed here is one T cell receptor beta chain. The antigen is undetermined. The sample belongs to a study of cytomegalovirus exposure and HLA in healthy donors. CDR1 and CDR2 (germline): MNHEY, SVGAGI. There are 16 residues in the CDR3. V lost 0 bases to trimming and J lost 0 bases, with 12 bases between them. Overall study results and limits: Per a later analysis, fewer than 20,000 TCR beta sequences showed association with HLA alleles at 0.05 false discovery rate. Exclusion applied to some V segments, including TRBV6-2 and TRBV6-3, as they were indistinguishable. Donors belonging to an Asian-associated ancestry cluster reportedly showed fewer N-insertions in productive TCRs than the roughly 670-donor mean, according to what a later analysis found.

13 Jbeta primers and 60 Vbeta primers were used for the PCR. TCRdb's table, derived via immunoSEQ multiplex PCR, lists solely in-frame clones and lacks some. The sample has roughly 180,000 clones; around 82% are singletons. The sample was PBMCs. This TCR came from a male donor in good health and CMV-seronegative. The genes are TRBV6-5 and TRBJ2-7, with D perhaps matching TRBD1 (5 bases). CDR3 residues: CASSYSLPGRSYEQYF. CDR3 bases: TGTGCCAGCAGTTACTCCCTGCCAGGGCGCTCCTACGAGCAGTACTTC.